The rows below give T cell receptor beta chains drawn from one sample of a study of T cell responses to AZD1222 COVID-19 vaccine. Assay used: immunoSEQ multiplex PCR; TCRdb lists only in-frame clones, some missing. Among over 100,000 clones listed, 86% were seen once. This material consisted of peripheral blood, taken on day 0 of AZD1222 vaccination. The origin of the receptors is an adult in good health. The CDR3 runs from the conserved cysteine through the conserved F or W. The D gene is left open where the match is weak. Clone size is given for some rows only: seen once, a few or many times, or a class if the clone is expanded.

TRBJ1-6	NA	TRBV2	TRBD1	TGTGCCAGCAGGACAGGACAGGGGCAGGATAATTCACCCCTCCACTTT	CASRTGQGQDNSPLHF
TRBJ2-7	NA	TRBV29-1	NA	TGCAGCATCCGGGACAAGACCTACGAGCAGTACTTC	CSIRDKTYEQYF
TRBJ2-7	NA	TRBV6-5	TRBD2	TGTGCCAGCAGCCCGGCAAAGGGACTAGCTCTCGAGCAGTACTTC	CASSPAKGLALEQYF
TRBJ1-2	NA	TRBV27	NA	TGTGCCAGCAGTACGACAGGTGCTAACTATGGCTACACCTTC	CASSTTGANYGYTF
TRBJ2-7	few	TRBV25-1	NA	TGTGCCAGCAGCGTAAGTCTGGGATCAAGCTCCTACGAGCAGTACTTC	CASSVSLGSSSYEQYF
TRBJ1-2	NA	TRBV5-4	TRBD1	TGTGCCAGCAGCTTGGGACAGGGACCTAACTATGGCTACACCTTC	CASSLGQGPNYGYTF
TRBJ1-6	NA	TRBV21-1	NA	TGTGCCAGCAGCAAAGAACAGTGTCGTTCACCCCTCCACTTT	CASSKEQCRSPLHF
TRBJ1-4	NA	TRBV28	TRBD1	TGTGCCAGCAGTGCCCGGGACAGCACTAATGAAAAACTGTTTTTT	CASSARDSTNEKLFF
TRBJ2-5	NA	TRBV7-2	NA	TGTGCCAGCAGCTTAATTACGGTAGAGACCCAGTACTTC	CASSLITVETQYF
TRBJ1-2	NA	TRBV29-1	NA	TGCAGCGTTGAAGATGCCAGGTCGAACTATGGCTACACCTTC	CSVEDARSNYGYTF
TRBJ2-2	NA	TRBV19	NA	TGTGCCAGTAGCAACGACGGGGAGCTGTTTTTT	CASSNDGELFF
TRBJ2-5	NA	TRBV9	TRBD1	TGTGCCAGCAGCCCCACCGGGACAGGGGGCCGAGAGACCCAGTACTTC	CASSPTGTGGRETQYF
TRBJ1-1	NA	TRBV6-1	NA	TGTGCCAGCAGTGAATGGACGGGGCCAATGAGAACTGAAGCTTTCTTT	CASSEWTGPMRTEAFF
TRBJ2-3	NA	TRBV6-1	TRBD1	TGTGCCAGCAGTGAAAACAGACAGGGGGCCTACTATTTT	CASSENRQGAYYF
TRBJ1-5	NA	TRBV28	NA	TGTGCCAGCAGTTTTATAGAAGTAGGGGTAAATCAGCCCCAGCATTTT	CASSFIEVGVNQPQHF
TRBJ1-5	NA	TRBV7-9	TRBD1	TGTGCCAGCAGCTTAGAGGACAGGGTGAATCAGCCCCAGCATTTT	CASSLEDRVNQPQHF
TRBJ2-2	NA	TRBV9	NA	TGTGCCAGCAGCTTTGCACAGGGGGGGACCGGGGAGCTGTTTTTT	CASSFAQGGTGELFF
TRBJ1-6	NA	TRBV2	NA	TGTGCCAGCAGCGATGACAGGTCCAATAATTCACCCCTCCACTTT	CASSDDRSNNSPLHF
TRBJ1-6	NA	TRBV7-2	NA	TGTGCCAGCAGCTTAGCCATGACAGTCCAAAATTCACCCCTCCACTTT	CASSLAMTVQNSPLHF
TRBJ2-7	NA	TRBV9	TRBD2	TGTGCCAGCAGCCCTGGGACTAGCGCCTCCGGGGAGCAGTACTTC	CASSPGTSASGEQYF
TRBJ2-5	NA	TRBV9	TRBD2	TGTGCCAGCAGCGGACCTGGGGTAGCGGGAGAGACCCAGTACTTC	CASSGPGVAGETQYF
TRBJ1-2	medium-sized	TRBV30	NA	TGTGCCTGGGCGGACAGAAACTATGGCTACACCTTC	CAWADRNYGYTF
TRBJ2-1	few	TRBV19	NA	TGTGCCAGTACCCCCCCGGGACCCCGCGGTGAGCAGTTCTTC	CASTPPGPRGEQFF
TRBJ2-3	NA	TRBV11-2	NA	TGTGCCAGCAGCTTTAGCACAGATACGCAGTATTTT	CASSFSTDTQYF
TRBJ1-6	NA	TRBV6-1	NA	TGTGCCAGCAGTGAAGCCCTGACAGCAGATAATTCACCCCTCCACTTT	CASSEALTADNSPLHF
TRBJ1-3	NA	TRBV7-8	NA	TGTGCCAGCAGCTTATCCTGGGTTTCAGGAAACACCATATATTTT	CASSLSWVSGNTIYF
TRBJ1-5	NA	TRBV19	TRBD1	TGTGCCAGTAGACACAGGGGGGCCAATCAGCCCCAGCATTTT	CASRHRGANQPQHF
TRBJ1-3	NA	TRBV19	NA	TGTGCCAGTAGCCAAGGACATCGAAACACCATATATTTT	CASSQGHRNTIYF
TRBJ1-5	NA	TRBV6-1	NA	TGTGCCAGCAGTGAAGCAGCAATTCACAGGGACCCCCAGCATTTT	CASSEAAIHRDPQHF
TRBJ2-7	NA	TRBV5-1	NA	TGCGCCAGCAGCTTGGGGTCTGAAGCCGGATCCTACGAGCAGTACTTC	CASSLGSEAGSYEQYF
TRBJ1-4	NA	TRBV5-1	TRBD1	TGCGCCAGCAGCCGGGACAGGGACGAAAAACTGTTTTTT	CASSRDRDEKLFF
TRBJ1-6	once	TRBV28	NA	TGTGCCAGCAGTTTATGGGACCATAATTCACCCCTCCACTTT	CASSLWDHNSPLHF
TRBJ1-6	NA	TRBV4-2	NA	TGTGCCAGCAGCCAATACAGGGATTCACCCCTCCACTTT	CASSQYRDSPLHF
TRBJ1-3	NA	TRBV4-3	NA	TGCGCCAGCAGCCCTACAGGGAGCTCTGGAAACACCATATATTTT	CASSPTGSSGNTIYF
TRBJ2-3	once	TRBV7-9	TRBD2	TGTGCCAGCAGCGTTAGCGGGGGGACCTTCACAGATACGCAGTATTTT	CASSVSGGTFTDTQYF
TRBJ2-1	NA	TRBV6-2/TRBV6-3	TRBD1	TGTGCCAGCAGTCAGGACAGGGGGAATGAGCAGTTCTTC	CASSQDRGNEQFF
TRBJ2-3	NA	TRBV27	NA	TGTGCCAGCAGTTCGATCCGACCAGATACGCAGTATTTT	CASSSIRPDTQYF
TRBJ2-5	NA	TRBV11-2	NA	TGTGCCAGCAGCTCGGACGGGCTAAAAGAGACCCAGTACTTC	CASSSDGLKETQYF
TRBJ1-4	NA	TRBV3-1/TRBV3-2	NA	TGTGCCAGCAGCCTTCTTGGTGAAAAACTGTTTTTT	CASSLLGEKLFF
TRBJ2-2	NA	TRBV2	TRBD2	TGTGCCAGCAGTGGCCCGGGACTAGCGGGAGGATTCGGCGGGGAGCTGTTTTTT	CASSGPGLAGGFGGELFF
TRBJ2-2	NA	TRBV5-1	TRBD2	TGCGCCAGCAGCGGACTAGCGGGAGACACCGGGGAGCTGTTTTTT	CASSGLAGDTGELFF
TRBJ1-2	once	TRBV18	NA	TGTGCCAGCTCACCAGGGGCAGGGCCTATTTCTGGCTACACCTTC	CASSPGAGPISGYTF
TRBJ1-5	NA	TRBV19	TRBD1	TGTGCCAGTAGTCCCAGGACAGGGGGCGGCAATCAGCCCCAGCATTTT	CASSPRTGGGNQPQHF
TRBJ2-3	few	TRBV7-9	NA	TGTGCCAGCAGCCCTTGGATCACAGATACGCAGTATTTT	CASSPWITDTQYF
TRBJ1-5	NA	TRBV19	TRBD1	TGTGCCAGTAGGGGACAGGGGGCGGAAAGTCAGCCCCAGCATTTT	CASRGQGAESQPQHF
TRBJ2-5	NA	TRBV7-2	NA	TGTGCCAGCAGCTTATCGGGAGCTTCCGGAGAGACCCAGTACTTC	CASSLSGASGETQYF
TRBJ2-7	once	TRBV4-3	NA	TGCGCCAGCAGCCAAGAAGGGGGGTTGGGTCCCCGGTACTTC	CASSQEGGLGPRYF
TRBJ1-3	NA	TRBV18	TRBD1	TGTGCCAGCTCACCACTGGGACAGGGGGCCCCTGGAAACACCATATATTTT	CASSPLGQGAPGNTIYF
TRBJ2-7	NA	TRBV7-9	TRBD2	TGTGCCAGCAGCTTAGTGTCTAGCGGGGTTTACGAGCAGTACTTC	CASSLVSSGVYEQYF
TRBJ1-1	NA	TRBV6-6	TRBD1	TGTGCCAGCAGGGGACAGGGAAATTTGAACACTGAAGCTTTCTTT	CASRGQGNLNTEAFF
TRBJ2-1	NA	TRBV7-3	NA	TGTGCCAGCAGCGGTGCGGGCAATGAGCAGTTCTTC	CASSGAGNEQFF
TRBJ2-4	NA	TRBV7-9	NA	TGTGCCAGCAGCTTATGGACACCAGCCAAAAACATTCAGTACTTC	CASSLWTPAKNIQYF
TRBJ1-1	NA	TRBV4-2	NA	TGTGCCAGCAGCCACAACAGGGAGACTGAAGCTTTCTTT	CASSHNRETEAFF
TRBJ2-5	NA	TRBV10-3	NA	TGTGCCATCAGTGCCCAGCGGGAAGAGACCCAGTACTTC	CAISAQREETQYF
TRBJ1-1	once	TRBV2	NA	TGTGCCAGCAGAGGGCCGCTCTACATGAACACTGAAGCTTTCTTT	CASRGPLYMNTEAFF